This TCR beta chain stems from a study of T cells after yellow fever vaccination (dated by TCRdb to about 2019). Study-wide context: Libraries from fractions with low cell numbers were prepared with the SMART-Seq v4 Ultra Low Input RNA kit. To follow T-cell clones before and after primary and booster YFV17D yellow fever vaccination, bulk TCR alpha and beta repertoires were sequenced over time. Two healthy male donors, one aged 18 to 29 and one aged 30 to 40 years, made up the cohort. Blood was collected at multiple timepoints before and after primary and secondary immunization, and bulk PBMC replicates and cell subsets were isolated. Summary of the overall study and its limitations: Because the study included only two donors, the extent to which the findings can be generalized is limited. A small share of clonotypes was detected in both CD4 and CD8 compartments, with the overlap likely arising from convergent recombination. Computational filtering was needed because FACS-sorted repertoires could contain abundant contaminating clonotypes from the bulk population. The secondary T-cell response was weaker than the primary response but faster, peaking on day 5 instead of day 15. After the booster, most clones that had expanded after primary vaccination were detected again (around 97% of CD4 and around nine tenths of CD8), suggesting broad maintenance of memory.

In regard to this clonotype: Its antigen is still unknown. Per-nucleotide qualities are absent, and no much larger clonotype sits a single base away.

The treatment or condition label on this specimen signifies: live attenuated yellow fever vaccine strain. PBMCs were isolated from peripheral blood using a standard Ficoll-Paque protocol. Dynabeads CD4 and CD8 positive selection kits were used to isolate the CD4 and CD8 T-cell fractions. RNA was extracted with TriZol from bulk PBMCs, CD4 and CD8 fractions, and dextramer-positive and dextramer-negative fractions. The sequencer was an Illumina NovaSeq 6000. Synthesis of TCR cDNA relied on 5'RACE template switching, a step that introduced a universal primer site along with unique molecular identifiers. Priming for cDNA synthesis came from both the TCR alpha and TCR beta constant segments. Libraries were amplified in two PCR steps, with sample barcodes and sequencing adapters added in the second step. Sequencing of libraries was done on Illumina HiSeq 2500 (2x100 bp) or NovaSeq (2x150 bp). As for how the authors treated the data: MIGEC handled demultiplexing of reads and collapsing into UMI consensus sequences, while MiXCR performed V(D)J alignment. Vaccine-responding clonotypes were defined with edgeR using replicate PBMC samples, requiring FDR below 0.01 and a log2 fold change above 5 up to day 15. Each bulk clonotype was labeled CD4 or CD8 based on which sequenced repertoire, CD4 or CD8, contained the clonotype at higher abundance. TCRdb handled the public reads itself, with Q25 trimming in fastp and clone calling in MiXCR, and kept productive beta chains. A single entry per CDR3 protein holds the most common genes and DNA from its merged rows. The authors' filters were not applied to this entry. Counted in this sample were 340,000 or so distinct CDR3 sequences; around an eighth of them appeared once. The top ten clones comprise 2.5% to 4% of the sample.

Germline trimming amounts to 4 bases on V and 0 bases on J, with 4 as the count of junction bases outside the gene matches. The CDR3, cysteine through phenylalanine, is 16 amino acids long. CDR3 DNA only is kept here, 48 bases in frame from base 1. CDR1 SGHRS and CDR2 YFSETQ are derived from the germline V gene. The material was CD4+ T cells sorted from PBMCs, obtained 15 days after the yellow fever booster vaccination. This receptor was obtained from a man between 18 and 35 years old who received the YFV17D yellow fever vaccine. In this chain, TRBV5-1 is recombined with TRBJ2-1, with 10 bases matching TRBD1. In nucleotide form, the sequence is TGCGCCAGCAGCAGGACAGGGGGGAGCTCCTACAATGAGCAGTTCTTC. Translated, it reads CASSRTGGSSYNEQFF.